The T cell receptor (beta chain) under discussion was sequenced for a study of CD8 T cells in Susac syndrome. Findings and caveats of the study: The study conceded that its TCR sequencing and HLA analysis involved relatively few individuals.

CD8+ and CD4+ T cells circulating in blood were sequenced for TCR beta. TEMRA cells were FACS-enriched and CD8+ and CD4+ T cells negatively isolated. The V and J ends lost 5 bases and 4 bases, in that order; junction bases with no gene match: 5. The CDR3 length is 15 residues. Reverse transcription of about 0.5 to 1 ug RNA used random hexamers. Amplification of TCR beta CDR3 spanned 54 Vbeta and 13 Jbeta via immunoSEQ multiplex PCR. One entry per CDR3 protein results from TCRdb running MiXCR on the immunoSEQ multiplex PCR reads. The sample includes around 280,000 distinct CDR3 sequences, about 91% of them seen just once. Comment on this clonotype: Its antigen is not known.

The chain uses TRBV12-3 or TRBV12-4 and TRBJ2-5; TRBD2 aligns across 12 bases. The TCR sequence derives from a human donor with multiple sclerosis. The sequenced material came from CD4+ T cells from PBMCs. The CDR3 region has the DNA TGTGCCAGCAGTCGACTAGCGGGAGTAGGAGAGACCCAGTACTTC. It encodes CASSRLAGVGETQYF.